This is a list of T cell receptor beta chains from one sample in a study of blood T cell repertoires in COVID-19. Measured with immunoSEQ multiplex PCR; TCRdb has only the in-frame clones, and not every one. The data show roughly 190,000 clones, approximately 91% seen once. The specimen was peripheral blood. The receptor source for this set is a woman in her 40s who had recovered from COVID-19. Both conserved end residues are part of each CDR3. The order of the fields is D gene, V gene, J gene, CDR3 protein, CDR3 DNA. A D gene is named only where the DNA matches it firmly.

TRBD2	TRBV29-1	TRBJ2-1	CSAIKTSGHYNEQFF	TGCAGCGCTATAAAAACTAGCGGGCATTACAATGAGCAGTTCTTC
TRBD1	TRBV7-9	TRBJ1-2	CASSVQGTGENYGYTF	TGTGCCAGCAGCGTGCAGGGGACAGGGGAGAACTATGGCTACACCTTC
TRBD2	TRBV7-6	TRBJ2-2	CASSLVTSGTGGELFF	TGTGCCAGCAGCTTAGTGACTAGCGGGACTGGCGGGGAGCTGTTTTTT
NA	TRBV2	TRBJ1-2	CASGRDTDLIHGYTF	TGTGCCAGCGGTCGGGACACCGACCTGATCCATGGCTACACCTTC
NA	TRBV2	TRBJ2-1	CAQGQSSYNEQFF	TGTGCTCAGGGGCAAAGCTCCTACAATGAGCAGTTCTTC
TRBD2	TRBV4-3	TRBJ2-5	CASSLTLAGAVQETQYF	TGCGCCAGCAGCCTAACACTAGCGGGAGCCGTCCAAGAGACCCAGTACTTC
NA	TRBV5-1	TRBJ2-2	CASSLGTTNTGELFF	TGCGCCAGCAGCCTAGGGACAACGAACACCGGGGAGCTGTTTTTT
TRBD1	TRBV30	TRBJ2-4	CAWTNQGVGIQYF	TGTGCCTGGACTAACCAGGGGGTCGGAATTCAGTACTTC
NA	TRBV5-6	TRBJ1-4	CASSFIREGSEKLFF	TGTGCCAGCAGCTTTATCCGGGAGGGAAGTGAAAAACTGTTTTTT
NA	TRBV7-2	TRBJ2-7	CASSLAGRNYEQYF	TGTGCCAGCAGCTTAGCTGGCAGAAACTACGAGCAGTACTTC
NA	TRBV11-2	TRBJ2-7	CASSDLTWQWATYEQYF	TGTGCCAGCAGCGATCTCACGTGGCAGTGGGCTACCTACGAGCAGTACTTC
TRBD2	TRBV11-3	TRBJ2-5	CASSLGAGGEETQYF	TGTGCCAGCAGCCTAGGAGCGGGAGGTGAAGAGACCCAGTACTTC